This note documents a single T cell receptor beta chain sequence. Its antigen is undetermined. This sample is part of a study of beta chain features in type 1 diabetes. Study overall: Investigators examined some 110,000,000 sorted cells across all samples. Overall study findings and caveats: VDJ junctions from type 1 diabetes patients carried fewer insertions and larger deletions.

The J segment lost 9 bases and the V segment lost 6 bases, leaving 9 bases of the junction unmatched. The CDR3 totals 16 residues. Germline loops: CDR1 SNHLY, CDR2 FYNNEI. TCRB transcripts that were expressed got sequenced, as all of the isolated RNA had been reverse transcribed. Repertoires were generated with immunoSEQ multiplex PCR, while TCRdb's copy carries only in-frame clones and drops some. The sample shows around 430,000 clones, roughly 31% of them seen only once. One heparinised draw of blood, averaging roughly 120 mL, came from each donor. Sorted CD4+ subsets: naive, central memory, regulatory, stem cell-like memory (CD45RO/CCR7/CD25/CD127/CD95/CD27 panel).

The chain carries TRBV2 and TRBJ2-1, with 15 bases fitting TRBD2. The sequence came from a man aged 18 to 29 in good health. The sample taken for sequencing was naive CD4+ T cells from blood. CDR3 in amino acids: CASSRTSGRASGEQFF. DNA for the CDR3: TGTGCCAGCAGCAGGACTAGCGGGAGGGCTTCCGGTGAGCAGTTCTTC. Using reference TRBV2 and TRBJ2-1 for the parts outside the CDR3, the full variable domain is EPEVTQTPSHQVTQMGQEVILRCVPISNHLYFYWYRQILGQKVEFLVSFYNNEISEKSEIFDDQFSVERPDGSNFTLKIRSTKLEDSAMYFCASSRTSGRASGEQFFGPGTRLTVL.